One T cell receptor beta chain is described in this entry. The antigen is undetermined. The same CDR3 also results from other DNA sequences found in this sample. Terminally differentiated effector memory CD45RA+ cells were excluded by CCR7 positive selection of CD45RO-negative cells. All participating donors were Caucasian adults from Nashville, Tennessee. The sample belongs to a study of shared clonotypes between healthy human individuals. This CDR3 region has 13 residues. V lost 6 bases to trimming and J lost 2 bases, with 8 bases between them. CDR1 MDHEN and CDR2 SYDVKM come from the germline V gene. Study observations and caveats: In a handful of donors, about 5% of naive CD4 clonotypes appeared in common. In contrast to clonotypes shared by all four donors, non-shared clonotypes had lower generation probabilities. Among donors, sharing of clonotypes was expected to be affected by sequencing depth.

Data came from immunoSEQ multiplex PCR; TCRdb stores just in-frame clones and leaves some out. The sample shows about 2.1 million clones, about 93% of them seen only once. The sequence derives from a man younger than 30 in good health. Some clones in this sample may be carry-over from other donors' samples. Material for sequencing was naive CD8+ T cells from PBMCs. The chain combines TRBV28 with TRBJ1-5; D is unresolved. CDR3: CASSPDGNQPQHF. In DNA form, the CDR3 reads TGTGCCAGCAGCCCTGATGGCAATCAGCCCCAGCATTTT. The variable domain in full, with the rest retrieved from reference TRBV28 and TRBJ1-5, is DVKVTQSSRYLVKRTGEKVFLECVQDMDHENMFWYRQDPGLGLRLIYFSYDVKMKEKGDIPEGYSVSREKKERFSLILESASTNQTSMYLCASSPDGNQPQHFGDGTRLSIL.